The 30 T cell receptor beta chains in this list originate from one sample, sequenced in a study of regulatory T cells in long-lasting Graves disease. Arm-PCR of CDR3 regions with iRepertoire HTBI primers generated TCR beta libraries. TCRdb processed the multiplex PCR reads anew with MiXCR; each CDR3 protein has one entry. Seen here are hundreds of thousands of distinct CDR3 sequences, 20% observed once, and the top ten hold roughly 20%. Specified time point: persistent/refractory GD, antithyroid drugs over 5 years with positive TRAb. RNA extracted from PBMCs served as the sequencing template. The sample here was peripheral blood mononuclear cells (PBMCs), taken when the disease was refractory, from a patient treated with antithyroid drugs. The receptors here all came from a female donor with Graves disease.

Many counts were recorded for this clonotype. CDR3 DNA: TGTGCCAGCAGCCTAACTTATAATCAGCCCCAGCATTTT. Translation: CASSLTYNQPQHF. This chain connects TRBV12-3 or TRBV12-4 to TRBJ1-5; the D is unclear. CDR3 length: 13 amino acids. V dropped 6 bases and J dropped 4 bases, with 10 bases sitting between them.

Comment on this clonotype: Just one base apart from a much larger clone, this may be a read error. The chain combines TRBV2 with TRBJ1-6; no reliable D call. The V gene's germline CDR1 is SNHLY and CDR2 FYNNEI. The CDR3 is made up of 14 amino acids. V was pared by 7 bases and J by 0 bases, with 7 bases between. CDR3 protein: CASKSSSYNSPLHF. DNA of the CDR3: TGTGCCAGCAAGTCGAGCTCCTATAATTCACCCCTCCACTTT.

This clonotype was seen many times. DNA of the CDR3: TGTGCCACCAGCGCTGGGGAGGGAGAGTCAAACATTCAGTACTTC. Amino acids: CATSAGEGESNIQYF. The rearrangement links TRBV15 to TRBJ2-4; TRBD2 agrees at 7 bases. V trimming: 5 bases; J trimming: 6 bases; junction bases outside the gene matches: 10. This CDR3 comprises 15 residues. CDR1 and CDR2 from the germline V gene are LNHNV and YYDKDF (reference sequence).

The chain joins TRBV7-2 to TRBJ2-7, with D tentatively TRBD1 or TRBD2 (6 bases each). V lost 5 bases to trimming and J lost 0 bases, with 17 bases between them. This CDR3 is 16 amino acids long. Germline V lookup: CDR1 SGHTA, CDR2 FQGNSA. The CDR3 spells CASSPWGDTSSYEQYF. Here the CDR3 DNA reads TGTGCCAGCAGCCCATGGGGGGACACGAGCTCCTACGAGCAGTACTTC.

The chain links TRBV6-1 to TRBJ2-7; the D gene is possibly TRBD1 (6 bases). Trimming took off 6 bases at V and 4 bases at J, with 16 bases between the two ends. The germline V gene has CDR1 MNHNS and CDR2 SASEGT. The CDR3 is 14 amino acids. Written as DNA, the CDR3 is TGTGCCAGCAGCCAAGATCTAGGGGGTTACGAGCAGTACTTC. Its protein is CASSQDLGGYEQYF.

The rearrangement joins TRBV7-2 to TRBJ1-4; D is unresolved. The V end was cut by 3 bases, the J end by 7 bases, with 9 bases between. The CDR3 totals 13 residues. Germline V CDR1 and CDR2: SGHTA, FQGNSA. The CDR3 bases are TGTGCCAGCAGCTTCTCGATAGCTGAAAAACTGTTTTTT. It encodes CASSFSIAEKLFF.

Note on this clonotype: A much larger clone lies a single base off, so this may be a read error. The gene calls are TRBV4-1 and TRBJ1-5; D remains unclear. The CDR3 runs 14 residues. The germline V gene has CDR1 MGHRA and CDR2 YSYEKL. CDR3 bases: TGCGTCAGCAGCCAAGAAATAAGCAATCAGCCCCAGCATTTT. It is translated as CVSSQEISNQPQHF.

The rearrangement joins TRBV5-1 to TRBJ2-2, with D uncertain. The CDR3 has 16 amino acids. Germline CDR1 reads SGHRS; CDR2 reads YFSETQ. The V and J ends lost 4 bases and 5 bases respectively, with 18 bases between them. The DNA for the CDR3 is TGCGCCAGCAGCCCCGAATATGCGAGAGCGACCGGGGAGCTGTTTTTT. This encodes CASSPEYARATGELFF.

V usage is TRBV20-1 and J usage is TRBJ1-1; D is uncertain. Germline V gives CDR1 DFQATT, CDR2 SNEGSKA (reference sequence). The CDR3 consists of 13 residues. Between the trimmed V and J ends, which lost 1 base and 4 bases, there was a span of 10 bases. The CDR3 region has the DNA TGCAGTGCTAGAGTCCCACGGGCCACTGAAGCTTTCTTT. It specifies CSARVPRATEAFF.

This clonotype was counted ten times or more. The J gene is TRBJ1-6, the V gene TRBV27, with 10 bases identical to TRBD1. Germline V gives CDR1 MNHEY, CDR2 SMNVEV (reference sequence). V was clipped by 4 bases and J by 2 bases; unmatched bases: 5. The CDR3 spans 17 residues. The DNA for the CDR3 is TGTGCCAGCAGTTCCGGACAGGGGGGACCCTATAATTCACCCCTCCACTTT. Protein product: CASSSGQGGPYNSPLHF.

This chain joins TRBV28 and TRBJ2-3; the D gene is possibly TRBD2 (5 bases). In germline, CDR1 is MDHEN, CDR2 SYDVKM. This CDR3 is built from 14 residues. Deletions cut 5 bases from V and 4 bases from J, with 13 bases between. This chain's CDR3 is CASSPLASADTQYF. In DNA form, the CDR3 reads TGTGCCAGCAGTCCCCTAGCCTCGGCAGATACGCAGTATTTT.

This clonotype was detected only a few times. The V gene is TRBV2, the J gene TRBJ2-7; TRBD1 agrees at 9 bases. CDR3 length equals 15 residues. Germline lookup yields CDR1 SNHLY and CDR2 FYNNEI. Unmatched junction bases numbered 8, after V lost 6 bases and J lost 2 bases. CDR3 DNA sequence: TGTGCCAGCAGGAAACCGGGACAGGGAACCTACGAGCAGTACTTC. Its translation: CASRKPGQGTYEQYF.

This clonotype was counted ten times or more. The chain links TRBV7-8 to TRBJ2-4, with D tentatively TRBD1 (5 bases). CDR1 and CDR2 from the germline V gene are SGHVS and FQNEAQ. The CDR3 runs 20 residues. V gave up 5 bases and J gave up 0 bases, with 26 bases separating them. Here the CDR3 reads CASSHMPTGDGRLAKNIQYF. The CDR3 nucleotides are TGTGCCAGCAGCCACATGCCAACAGGTGATGGTCGCTTAGCCAAAAACATTCAGTACTTC.

This clonotype was seen only once. The chain links TRBV19 to TRBJ2-1, with D maybe TRBD2 (5 bases). This CDR3 comprises 15 residues. CDR1 is LNHDA, CDR2 SQIVND, per germline (reference sequence). Trimming took off 0 bases at V and 7 bases at J, with 13 bases between the two ends. The CDR3 bases are TGTGCCAGTAGTATAGAGGGAGATCTCTTAAATGAGCAGTTCTTC. The encoded protein is CASSIEGDLLNEQFF.

In DNA form, the CDR3 reads TGTGCCAGCAGCTTTCCCTCCCGGGAGCCCTCCAATGAGCAGTTCTTC. It specifies CASSFPSREPSNEQFF. The V and J genes are TRBV7-9 and TRBJ2-5, with TRBD2 as a possible D gene (6 bases). With the DNA end fitting TRBJ2-1 better, the J assignment may be wrong. The germline gives CDR1 SEHNR, CDR2 FQNEAQ (reference sequence). This CDR3 region has 16 residues.

This clonotype has more than one count but fewer than ten. V and J are TRBV12-3 or TRBV12-4 and TRBJ2-5; unclear D gene. Between the trimmed V and J ends, which lost 5 bases and 5 bases, there was a span of 12 bases. There are 13 residues in the CDR3. The CDR3 protein is CASSAAMGETQYF. The CDR3 bases are TGTGCCAGCAGTGCAGCGATGGGGGAGACCCAGTACTTC.

The J gene is TRBJ2-4, the V gene TRBV10-3, with a weak D call TRBD1 (6 bases). Between the trimmed V and J ends, which lost 4 bases and 5 bases, there was a span of 9 bases. Germline assignment: CDR1 ENHRY and CDR2 SYGVKD. There are 13 residues in the CDR3. The CDR3 coding sequence is TGTGCCATCAGTGGGACAGAGGAAAACATTCAGTACTTC. Translating gives CAISGTEENIQYF.

The sample holds a few counts of this clonotype. This chain uses TRBV20-1 with TRBJ2-5; 8 bases are shared with TRBD2. This CDR3 is built from 13 residues. Germline V gene lookup returns CDR1 DFQATT and CDR2 SNEGSKA (reference sequence). Losses at the gene ends were 3 bases for V and 4 bases for J; bases not matched to a gene: 4. CDR3 loop: CSASGLAGETQYF. The CDR3 DNA sequence: TGCAGTGCTAGTGGGCTAGCGGGAGAGACCCAGTACTTC.

The table lists this clonotype with a few counts. J is TRBJ1-1 and V is TRBV20-1, with D unresolved. This CDR3 has 15 amino acids. The germline gives CDR1 DFQATT, CDR2 SNEGSKA (reference sequence). Trimming shortened V by 6 bases and J by 0 bases, and 17 bases separated the two germline ends. The CDR3 here is CSAPRDGDLNTEAFF. In nucleotides, the CDR3 is TGCAGTGCCCCCCGCGACGGAGACTTGAACACTGAAGCTTTCTTT.

The V gene is TRBV4-3, the J gene TRBJ2-2; 8 bases line up with TRBD2. CDR1 LGHNA and CDR2 YSLEER come from the germline V gene. Unmatched junction bases numbered 10, after V lost 6 bases and J lost 4 bases. CDR3 length: 16 amino acids. The chain's CDR3 is CASRSEWREATGELFF. CDR3 bases: TGCGCCAGCAGATCGGAATGGCGGGAGGCCACCGGGGAGCTGTTTTTT.

J is TRBJ2-7 and V is TRBV10-3; 11 nucleotides match TRBD2. Germline CDR1 reads ENHRY; CDR2 reads SYGVKD. With V trimmed by 0 bases and J by 6 bases, 4 bases remained unmatched. The CDR3 has 15 amino acids. Written as DNA, the CDR3 is TGTGCCATCAGTGAGTCTAGCGGGAGGGGTACCGAGCAGTACTTC. This translates into CAISESSGRGTEQYF.

The rearrangement links TRBV6-1 to TRBJ1-4; D is possibly TRBD1 (5 bases). Germline V gene lookup returns CDR1 MNHNS and CDR2 SASEGT. V shed 4 bases and J shed 11 bases, with 14 bases lying between them. There are 13 residues in the CDR3. This chain's CDR3 is CASSAGMEGKLFF. CDR3 coding DNA: TGTGCCAGCAGTGCAGGGATGGAAGGGAAACTGTTTTTT.

This sequence joins TRBV6-9 and TRBJ2-7, with TRBD1 matching over 8 bases. The CDR3 sequence is 14 residues long. Germline loops: CDR1 MNHGY, CDR2 SVAAGI. After removal of 4 bases from V and 6 bases from J, the junction contained 8 bases not matched to a gene. The DNA of the CDR3 is TGTGCCAGCAGTTCCTCGGGACAGGAAGGCGAGCAGTACTTC. It translates to CASSSSGQEGEQYF.

This clonotype was counted between two and nine times. The CDR3 loop is CASRDGTAFTDTQYF. The CDR3 nucleotides read TGTGCCAGCAGGGACGGGACAGCCTTCACAGATACGCAGTATTTT. The chain is built from TRBV6-1 and TRBJ2-3; 7 bases line up with TRBD1. The V segment lost 6 bases and the J segment 2 bases; nucleotides outside the gene matches: 8. This CDR3 has 15 residues. The germline gives CDR1 MNHNS, CDR2 SASEGT.

This clonotype was picked up many times. The J gene is TRBJ2-7, the V gene TRBV2, with D possibly called TRBD1 or TRBD2 (5 bases each). Trimming shortened V by 8 bases and J by 6 bases, and 17 bases separated the two germline ends. The germline CDR1 and CDR2 sequences are SNHLY and FYNNEI. The CDR3 loop spans 13 amino acids. CDR3 coding DNA: TGTGCCAGCCTCCGGGACCCCCTCCGCGAGCAGTACTTC. As protein: CASLRDPLREQYF.

This clonotype was observed a handful of times. The chain employs TRBV19 and TRBJ1-2; D is uncertain. CDR3 length: 13 amino acids. V lost 4 bases to trimming and J lost 4 bases, with 10 bases between them. Germline CDR1 LNHDA, CDR2 SQIVND (reference sequence). CDR3: CASSTREGYGYTF. In nucleotides, the CDR3 is TGTGCCAGTAGTACCCGGGAGGGCTATGGCTACACCTTC.

This clonotype was counted many times. The CDR3 DNA sequence: TGTGCCTGGAGCCCCCTCGGGGGAGAAGAGACCCAGTACTTC. This translates into CAWSPLGGEETQYF. The rearrangement links TRBV30 to TRBJ2-5; possible D gene TRBD2, 6 bases. CDR1 is GTSNPN and CDR2 is SVGIG in the germline V gene (reference sequence). V lost 3 bases, J lost 3 bases, and 14 bases lay in between. The CDR3 has 14 residues.

This clonotype was seen a few times. The J gene is TRBJ2-7, the V gene TRBV20-1; 16 positions agree with TRBD2. V shed 5 bases and J 2 bases; nucleotides not matched to a gene: 6. Germline CDR1 is DFQATT and CDR2 is SNEGSKA (reference sequence). The CDR3 loop spans 16 amino acids. CDR3 region: CSAPGTSGRAAYEQYF. The CDR3 coding sequence is TGCAGTGCTCCCGGGACTAGCGGGAGGGCAGCCTACGAGCAGTACTTC.

The genes are TRBV18 and TRBJ2-7; 8 positions agree with TRBD1. Germline loops: CDR1 KGHSH, CDR2 LQKENI. J was trimmed by 5 bases and V by 3 bases; bases with no gene match: 12. The CDR3 length is 16 residues. CDR3 loop: CASSPLRTGSKDEQYF. In DNA, the CDR3 is TGTGCCAGCTCACCCCTCCGGACAGGGTCTAAGGACGAGCAGTACTTC.

This clonotype was counted at least ten times. The rearrangement links TRBV2 to TRBJ2-2, with D perhaps given as TRBD1 or TRBD2 (5 bases each). V dropped 7 bases and J dropped 5 bases, with 20 bases sitting between them. CDR3 length equals 16 residues. Per germline, CDR1 SNHLY and CDR2 FYNNEI. CDR3 coding DNA: TGTGCCAGCACCACCGTCCGGGGCGCGACGACCGGGGAGCTGTTTTTT. It encodes CASTTVRGATTGELFF.